This T cell receptor (beta chain) was captured in a study of PD-L1 blockade in urothelial cancer. Study summary: Blood was analyzed 3 weeks (second dose) and 6 weeks after treatment start. Study-level results: Enhanced expansion of tumor-associated blood clones at 3 weeks characterized durable-benefit patients.

Clones were sequenced by immunoSEQ multiplex PCR, and TCRdb holds only the in-frame ones, with some missing. This sample has over 20,000 clones, with approximately 86% found just once. This clone was observed once. The antigen is undetermined. CDR1 is MNHNS and CDR2 is SASEGT in the germline V gene. The CDR3 is 12 residues long. Trimming shortened V by 2 bases and J by 9 bases, and 9 bases separated the two germline ends. This chain joins TRBV6-1 and TRBJ2-3; D is unresolved. Source: PBMCs, taken around atezolizumab (anti-PD-L1) treatment. The origin of this receptor is a man in his 60s with urothelial cancer. CDR3 DNA: TGTGCCAGCAGTGAATTGTTCGAGACGCAGTATTTT. It encodes CASSELFETQYF.